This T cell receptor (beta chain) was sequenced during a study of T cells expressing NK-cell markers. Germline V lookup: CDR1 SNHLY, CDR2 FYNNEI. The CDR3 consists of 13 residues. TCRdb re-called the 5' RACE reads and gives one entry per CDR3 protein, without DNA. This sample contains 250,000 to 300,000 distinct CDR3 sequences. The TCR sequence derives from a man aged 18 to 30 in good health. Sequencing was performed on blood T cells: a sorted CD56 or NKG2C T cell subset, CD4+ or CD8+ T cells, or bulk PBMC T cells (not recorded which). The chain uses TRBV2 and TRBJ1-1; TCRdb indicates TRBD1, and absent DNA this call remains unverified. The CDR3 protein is CASRPRENAEAFF. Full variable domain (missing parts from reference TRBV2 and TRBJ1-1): EPEVTQTPSHQVTQMGQEVILRCVPISNHLYFYWYRQILGQKVEFLVSFYNNEISEKSEIFDDQFSVERPDGSNFTLKIRSTKLEDSAMYFCASRPRENAEAFFGQGTRLTVV.